Reported below is one TCR beta chain. The data derive from a study of blood T cell repertoires in COVID-19. The wider study: The cDNA or gDNA used as material had been derived from T cells, B-cell-depleted T cells, or PBMCs.

As originally analysed: Estimates of nucleated cell counts were drawn from the amplification of reference gene primers. Sequencing used immunoSEQ multiplex PCR; TCRdb keeps in-frame clones, though not all of them. V and J calls plus clone size are reproduced from that table; the DNA served to infer D and trimming. The table lists some 170,000 clones, approximately 80% of them singletons. The Seattle patients, enrolled during active infection, were followed longitudinally. V lost 2 bases and J lost 1, with 6 bases in between. Germline V CDR1 and CDR2: ENHRY, SYGVKD. The CDR3 consists of 13 residues. The chain carries TRBV10-3 and TRBJ2-7, with D uncertain. Sequenced material: peripheral blood. This receptor was identified in a woman between 40 and 55 years old with COVID-19, enrolled during active disease. The CDR3 DNA is TGTGCCATCAGTGAGCCCAGTTCCTACGAGCAGTACTTC. It specifies CAISEPSSYEQYF.